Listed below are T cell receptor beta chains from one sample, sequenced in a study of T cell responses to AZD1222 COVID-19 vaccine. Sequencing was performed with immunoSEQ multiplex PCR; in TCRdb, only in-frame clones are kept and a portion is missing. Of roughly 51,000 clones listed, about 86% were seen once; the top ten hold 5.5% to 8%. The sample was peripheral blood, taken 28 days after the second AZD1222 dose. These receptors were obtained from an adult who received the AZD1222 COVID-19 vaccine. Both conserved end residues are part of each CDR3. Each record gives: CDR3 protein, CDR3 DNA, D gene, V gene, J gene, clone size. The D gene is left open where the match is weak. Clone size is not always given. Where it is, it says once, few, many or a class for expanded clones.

cdr3_aa: CASSPLGTESYEQYF
cdr3_nt: TGTGCCAGCTCACCCCTGGGGACGGAATCCTACGAGCAGTACTTC
d_call: .
v_call: TRBV18
j_call: TRBJ2-7
clone_size: .

cdr3_aa: CASSIQGQPRAEQYF
cdr3_nt: TGTGCCAGCAGCATACAGGGGCAGCCTCGAGCCGAGCAGTACTTC
d_call: TRBD1
v_call: TRBV7-8
j_call: TRBJ2-7
clone_size: .

cdr3_aa: CASSFAGTNYGYTF
cdr3_nt: TGTGCCAGCAGCTTTGCTGGGACTAACTATGGCTACACCTTC
d_call: .
v_call: TRBV5-5
j_call: TRBJ1-2
clone_size: .

cdr3_aa: CAWSVQGYEQYF
cdr3_nt: TGTGCCTGGAGTGTACAGGGGTACGAGCAGTACTTC
d_call: TRBD1
v_call: TRBV30
j_call: TRBJ2-7
clone_size: once

cdr3_aa: CASSLGGPGYGYTF
cdr3_nt: TGTGCCAGCAGCTTGGGGGGGCCAGGCTATGGCTACACCTTC
d_call: .
v_call: TRBV5-6
j_call: TRBJ1-2
clone_size: .

cdr3_aa: CASSQPGATYEQYF
cdr3_nt: TGTGCCAGCAGCCAACCGGGGGCAACCTACGAGCAGTACTTC
d_call: .
v_call: TRBV3-1/TRBV3-2
j_call: TRBJ2-7
clone_size: .

cdr3_aa: CASNRERYNEQFF
cdr3_nt: TGTGCCAGCAACCGGGAACGTTACAATGAGCAGTTCTTC
d_call: .
v_call: TRBV2
j_call: TRBJ2-1
clone_size: .

cdr3_aa: CASSSEATEAFF
cdr3_nt: TGTGCCAGCAGCTCGGAGGCAACTGAAGCTTTCTTT
d_call: .
v_call: TRBV11-3
j_call: TRBJ1-1
clone_size: .

cdr3_aa: CASSLWGLTYNEQFF
cdr3_nt: TGTGCCAGCAGTTTATGGGGGCTCACCTACAATGAGCAGTTCTTC
d_call: .
v_call: TRBV28
j_call: TRBJ2-1
clone_size: once

cdr3_aa: CASSGAGTSTDTQYF
cdr3_nt: TGTGCCAGCAGTGGCGCCGGGACTAGCACAGATACGCAGTATTTT
d_call: .
v_call: TRBV2
j_call: TRBJ2-3
clone_size: .

cdr3_aa: CASSLRTGGDNEQFF
cdr3_nt: TGTGCCAGCAGCTTAAGGACAGGGGGGGACAATGAGCAGTTCTTC
d_call: TRBD1
v_call: TRBV7-9
j_call: TRBJ2-1
clone_size: .

cdr3_aa: CASSLFRTGWRDGYTF
cdr3_nt: TGTGCCAGCAGCTTATTCCGGACAGGATGGAGGGATGGCTACACCTTC
d_call: TRBD1
v_call: TRBV11-2
j_call: TRBJ1-2
clone_size: .

cdr3_aa: CASSLGQGVYEQYF
cdr3_nt: TGTGCCAGCAGTCTCGGACAGGGGGTCTACGAGCAGTACTTC
d_call: TRBD1
v_call: TRBV6-5
j_call: TRBJ2-7
clone_size: .